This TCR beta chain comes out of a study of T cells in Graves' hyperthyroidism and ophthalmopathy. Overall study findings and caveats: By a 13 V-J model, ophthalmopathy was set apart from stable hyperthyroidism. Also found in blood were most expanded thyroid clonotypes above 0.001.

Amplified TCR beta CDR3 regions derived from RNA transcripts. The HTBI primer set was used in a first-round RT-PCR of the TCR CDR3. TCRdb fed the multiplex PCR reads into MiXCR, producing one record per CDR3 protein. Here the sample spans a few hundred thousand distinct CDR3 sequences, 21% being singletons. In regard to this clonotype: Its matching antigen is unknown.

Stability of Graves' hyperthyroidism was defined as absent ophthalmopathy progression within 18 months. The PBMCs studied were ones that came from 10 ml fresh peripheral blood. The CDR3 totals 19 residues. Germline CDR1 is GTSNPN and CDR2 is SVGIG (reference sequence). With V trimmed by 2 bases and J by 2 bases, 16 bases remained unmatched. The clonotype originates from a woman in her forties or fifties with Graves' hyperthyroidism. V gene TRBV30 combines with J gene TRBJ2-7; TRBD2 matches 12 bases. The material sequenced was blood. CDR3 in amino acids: CAWSQVRALTSGGPYEQYF. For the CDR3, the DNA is TGTGCCTGGAGTCAAGTCCGGGCATTGACTAGCGGGGGACCCTACGAGCAGTACTTC. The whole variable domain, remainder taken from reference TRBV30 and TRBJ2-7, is SQTIHQWPATLVQPVGSPLSLECTVEGTSNPNLYWYRQAAGRGLQLLFYSVGIGQISSEVPQNLSASRPQDRQFILSSKKLLLSDSGFYLCAWSQVRALTSGGPYEQYFGPGTRLTVT.